Ten or more counts support the clone carrying this TCR beta chain. The target antigen is unknown. A sample-barcoded 5' primer and a J-beta primer mix were used in a second PCR of roughly 7 to 12 cycles. TCRdb re-derived calls from the 5' RACE reads in MiXCR, one entry per CDR3 protein. Of more than 650,000 distinct CDR3 sequences listed, roughly 26% are singletons. This entry comes from a study of blood T cells in healthy people across ages. Points from the study as a whole: When set beside aged donors, long-lived donors presented more naive CD4+ cells and higher diversity. Donor CMV status was unknown, possibly confounding expanded clonotype changes.

CDR3 length equals 13 residues. Germline-derived CDR1 and CDR2 are SGHRS and YFSETQ. Between the trimmed V and J ends, which lost 0 bases and 7 bases, there was a span of 10 bases. The data also belong to a second study, concerning T cells of mothers and their children. From that study: In each mother, TCR beta CDR3 reads exceeded 9.5 million; in each child, they numbered approximately 3 million.

The chain links TRBV5-1 to TRBJ2-5; D is unresolved. The source is a boy younger than 18 in good health. Specimen: blood. The CDR3 nucleotides read TGCGCCAGCAGCTTGGCCGCCGTAGGGACCCAGTACTTC. It encodes CASSLAAVGTQYF. The full variable domain, completed using reference TRBV5-1 and TRBJ2-5, is KAGVTQTPRYLIKTRGQQVTLSCSPISGHRSVSWYQQTPGQGLQFLFEYFSETQRNKGNFPGRFSGRQFSNSRSEMNVSTLELGDSALYLCASSLAAVGTQYFGPGTRLLVL.